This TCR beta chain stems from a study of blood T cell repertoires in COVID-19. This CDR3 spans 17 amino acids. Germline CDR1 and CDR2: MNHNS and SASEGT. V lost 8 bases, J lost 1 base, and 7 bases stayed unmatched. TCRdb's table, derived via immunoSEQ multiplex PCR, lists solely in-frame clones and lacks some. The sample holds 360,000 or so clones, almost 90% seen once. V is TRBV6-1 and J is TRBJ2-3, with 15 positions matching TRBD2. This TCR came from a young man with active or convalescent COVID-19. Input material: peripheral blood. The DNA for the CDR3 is TGTGCCAGCGGTGGACTAGCGGGGGGGCCCGGCACAGATACGCAGTATTTT. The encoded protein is CASGGLAGGPGTDTQYF.